Following are 25 T cell receptor beta chains from one sample sequenced in a study of control samples from healthy donors and cancer patients (dated by TCRdb to the early 2020s). The library was produced with the immunoSEQ multiplex PCR assay. TCRdb re-hosts the immuneACCESS table, in-frame sequences only. Its copies lack some clones; in the studies checked, an unresolved V gene accounts for under half of them, and the cause for the rest is not known. The table for this sample lists roughly 370,000 clones; approximately 92% of them were counted only once. The ten biggest clones cover approximately 6.3% of the sample. Sequencing was done on a sample of PBMCs. The receptors shown here come from a man aged 40-49 years with head and neck cancer.

This clone was observed a single time. The V gene is TRBV4-2, the J gene TRBJ1-1; the match to TRBD1 covers 9 bases. This CDR3 comprises 15 residues. Germline V gene sequence: CDR1 LGHNA, CDR2 YNFKEQ. With 4 bases clipped from V and 6 bases from J, the junction kept 9 bases outside the gene matches. Written as DNA, the CDR3 is TGTGCCAGCAGCCTGCGAGGACAGGGGTCCCCTGAAGCTTTCTTT. This gives the protein CASSLRGQGSPEAFF.

The V and J genes are TRBV19 and TRBJ1-2, with 9 bases fitting TRBD1. The junction had 9 bases not matched to a gene; V was cut back by 11 bases and J by 8 bases. Germline V gene sequence: CDR1 LNHDA, CDR2 SQIVND (reference sequence). CDR3 length equals 12 residues. The CDR3 here is CASETGGSGYTF. CDR3 bases: TGTGCCTCAGAGACAGGGGGGAGCGGCTACACCTTC. The whole variable domain, remainder taken from reference TRBV19 and TRBJ1-2, is DGGITQSPKYLFRKEGQNVTLSCEQNLNHDAMYWYRQDPGQGLRLIYYSQIVNDFQKGDIAEGYSVSREKKESFPLTVTSAQKNPTAFYLCASETGGSGYTFGSGTRLTVV.

The V and J genes are TRBV11-2 and TRBJ2-4, with TRBD2 matching 9 bases. J gave up 9 bases and V 5 bases, and 11 bases lay outside the gene matches. The CDR3 has 15 residues. Germline CDR1 SGHAT, CDR2 FQNNGV. The CDR3 DNA is TGTGCCAGCAGCCCAGGACTAGCGAACGGGGGCATTCAGTACTTC. Translation: CASSPGLANGGIQYF. The variable domain in full, with the rest retrieved from reference TRBV11-2 and TRBJ2-4, is EAGVAQSPRYKIIEKRQSVAFWCNPISGHATLYWYQQILGQGPKLLIQFQNNGVVDDSQLPKDRFSAERLKGVDSTLKIQPAKLEDSAVYLCASSPGLANGGIQYFGAGTRLSVL.

The rearrangement uses TRBV2 and TRBJ1-4; 7 nucleotides agree with TRBD1. V was clipped by 5 bases and J by 5 bases; unmatched bases: 8. Germline values: CDR1 SNHLY, CDR2 FYNNEI. This CDR3 is built from 15 residues. Here the CDR3 DNA reads TGTGCCAGCAGTCCCAACAGGGGCTCGAATGAAAAACTGTTTTTT. It yields the protein CASSPNRGSNEKLFF.

The gene calls are TRBV29-1 and TRBJ2-5; D is undetermined. The CDR3 length is 12 residues. V lost 6 bases, J lost 3 bases, and 11 bases lay in between. CDR1 is SQVTM and CDR2 is ANQGSEA in the germline V gene. The CDR3 reads CSVPRGEETQYF. Written as DNA, the CDR3 is TGCAGCGTCCCCAGAGGAGAAGAGACCCAGTACTTC.

The V call is TRBV11-1, the J call TRBJ2-5; no definite D call. This CDR3 spans 14 amino acids. Trimming cost V 1 base and J 1 base, with 7 bases left between them. CDR1 is SGHAT, CDR2 FQDESV, per germline (reference sequence). The CDR3 region has the DNA TGTGCCAGCAGCTTAGGTTCAGGCCAAGAGACCCAGTACTTC. Its translation: CASSLGSGQETQYF.

The CDR3 loop reads CASSAPGHPSTDTQYF. CDR3 nucleotides: TGTGCCAGCAGTGCCCCGGGACATCCTAGCACAGATACGCAGTATTTT. The chain couples TRBV27 to TRBJ2-3; possibly TRBD1 for D (6 bases). The length of the CDR3 is 16 residues. Germline CDR1 and CDR2: MNHEY and SMNVEV (reference sequence). Deletions cut 5 bases from V and 0 bases from J, with 15 bases between.

CDR3 region: CASSSGPGSRYTEAFF. Written as DNA, the CDR3 is TGTGCCAGTAGTTCGGGGCCAGGCAGTAGGTACACTGAAGCTTTCTTT. The rearrangement joins TRBV19 to TRBJ1-1, with D possibly TRBD1 on 5 matching bases. V gave up 5 bases and J gave up 3 bases, with 19 bases separating them. Germline-derived CDR1 and CDR2 are LNHDA and SQIVND (reference sequence). The CDR3 runs 16 residues. Looking up the rest from reference TRBV19 and TRBJ1-1 gives the full variable domain: DGGITQSPKYLFRKEGQNVTLSCEQNLNHDAMYWYRQDPGQGLRLIYYSQIVNDFQKGDIAEGYSVSREKKESFPLTVTSAQKNPTAFYLCASSSGPGSRYTEAFFGQGTRLTVV.

This clone occurred once. The chain carries TRBV4-3 and TRBJ1-2; D uncertain. The CDR3 runs 15 residues. Trimming removed 3 bases from V and 3 bases from J, with 14 bases in between. In germline, CDR1 is LGHNA, CDR2 YSLEER. The CDR3 region is CASSQIGADHYGYTF. The CDR3 DNA reads as TGCGCCAGCAGCCAGATTGGTGCGGATCACTATGGCTACACCTTC.

V and J are TRBV10-3 and TRBJ2-1; D is uncertain. The CDR3 totals 11 residues. Germline assignment: CDR1 ENHRY and CDR2 SYGVKD. Trimming removed 6 bases at V and 3 bases at J, with 3 bases between. CDR3 amino acids: CAISSYNEQFF. The CDR3 nucleotides read TGTGCCATCAGCAGCTACAATGAGCAGTTCTTC.

The chain joins TRBV27 to TRBJ1-1; D remains unclear. V lost 7 bases and J 1 base, leaving 10 bases between the germline ends. The CDR3 consists of 13 residues. The V gene's germline CDR1 is MNHEY and CDR2 SMNVEV (reference sequence). Here the CDR3 reads CASTREGNTEAFF. The CDR3 region has the DNA TGTGCCAGCACGAGGGAGGGGAACACTGAAGCTTTCTTT.

This sequence joins TRBV5-6 and TRBJ1-1; D gene ambiguous. V was cut by 0 bases and J by 2 bases, with 11 bases left in between. Germline V gene data show CDR1 as SGHDT and CDR2 as YYEEEE. This CDR3 region has 15 residues. As DNA, the CDR3 is TGTGCCAGCAGCTTGGCAGGTAGTTTCAACACTGAAGCTTTCTTT. Protein sequence: CASSLAGSFNTEAFF.

The chain couples TRBV6-5 to TRBJ2-3; 10 bases agree with TRBD2. This CDR3 spans 15 amino acids. The germline CDR1 and CDR2 sequences are MNHEY and SVGAGI. With 6 bases clipped from V and 2 bases from J, the junction kept 5 bases outside the gene matches. CDR3 sequence reads: CASSGLAVTTDTQYF. The CDR3 coding sequence is TGTGCCAGCAGCGGACTAGCGGTTACCACAGATACGCAGTATTTT.

This chain joins TRBV15 and TRBJ1-2, with 7 bases that match TRBD1. This CDR3 contains 14 residues. CDR1 and CDR2 (germline): LNHNV, YYDKDF (reference sequence). The trim removed 6 bases at V and 8 bases at J, leaving 12 bases unmatched. For the CDR3, the DNA is TGTGCCACCAGACCGGGACAGCCAGTTTGGGGCTACACCTTC. Translated: CATRPGQPVWGYTF. Looking up the rest from reference TRBV15 and TRBJ1-2 gives the full variable domain: DAMVIQNPRYQVTQFGKPVTLSCSQTLNHNVMYWYQQKSSQAPKLLFHYYDKDFNNEADTPDNFQSRRPNTSFCFLDIRSPGLGDTAMYLCATRPGQPVWGYTFGSGTRLTVV.

The J gene is TRBJ2-7, the V gene TRBV6-5; the D gene is possibly TRBD1 (6 bases). The CDR3 is 13 amino acids. Trimming pared 4 bases from V and 4 bases from J, leaving 11 bases between. Germline lookup yields CDR1 MNHEY and CDR2 SVGAGI. DNA for the CDR3: TGTGCCAGCAGTTCCGGGACAAAGTACGAGCAGTACTTC. This encodes CASSSGTKYEQYF.

V gene TRBV9 combines with J gene TRBJ2-1, with D unresolved. CDR1 is SGDLS, CDR2 YYNGEE, per germline. The CDR3 has 10 amino acids. Trimming stripped 4 bases from V and 11 bases from J, with 7 bases between. In DNA form, the CDR3 reads TGTGCCAGCAGCCCAAACCAGCAGTTCTTC. It yields the protein CASSPNQQFF.

This clone was seen a single time. The rearrangement joins TRBV28 to TRBJ2-7, with no clear D. Trimming removed 6 bases from V and 3 bases from J, with 9 bases in between. The CDR3 loop spans 12 amino acids. Germline V CDR1 and CDR2: MDHEN, SYDVKM. DNA for the CDR3: TGTGCCAGCAGAAATTTAAACTACGAGCAGTACTTC. This codes for CASRNLNYEQYF.

The V call is TRBV5-5, the J call TRBJ2-7; a weak D match, TRBD1 (6 bases). With 4 bases removed from V and 2 bases from J, the gap between germline ends came to 10 bases. The CDR3 spans 13 residues. Per germline, CDR1 SGHKS and CDR2 YYEKEE (reference sequence). CDR3 bases: TGTGCCAGCAGCGACGGACAGCCCTACGAGCAGTACTTC. This encodes CASSDGQPYEQYF.

The V and J genes are TRBV9 and TRBJ2-7; 12 bases line up with TRBD2. Germline V gene sequence: CDR1 SGDLS, CDR2 YYNGEE. This CDR3 has 16 amino acids. With 4 bases clipped from V and 5 bases from J, the junction kept 10 bases outside the gene matches. The CDR3 nucleotides read TGTGCCAGCAGCCACCGACCGACTAGCGGGAGCCACGAGCAGTACTTC. Its translation: CASSHRPTSGSHEQYF. Full variable domain (missing parts from reference TRBV9 and TRBJ2-7): DSGVTQTPKHLITATGQRVTLRCSPRSGDLSVYWYQQSLDQGLQFLIQYYNGEERAKGNILERFSAQQFPDLHSELNLSSLELGDSALYFCASSHRPTSGSHEQYFGPGTRLTVT.

The chain recombines TRBV12-2 with TRBJ2-7; whether TRBD1, the table's D call, matches the DNA was not checked. TRBV12-2 is a pseudogene locus. This CDR3 spans 16 amino acids. This CDR3 reads CASRSSYQGSNYEQYF. The CDR3 bases are TGTGCAAGTCGCTCATCCTACCAGGGATCTAACTACGAGCAGTACTTC.

This chain joins TRBV20-1 and TRBJ1-5; no definite D call. This CDR3 spans 10 amino acids. CDR1 and CDR2 from the germline V gene are DFQATT and SNEGSKA (reference sequence). V shed 5 bases and J shed 7 bases, with 6 bases lying between them. The CDR3 spells CSAGVQPQHF. In nucleotides, the CDR3 is TGCAGTGCTGGGGTCCAGCCCCAGCATTTT.

This clone has just one count. V gene TRBV9 combines with J gene TRBJ1-5; 10 bases match TRBD1. The length of the CDR3 is 16 residues. In germline, CDR1 is SGDLS, CDR2 YYNGEE. The junction had 5 bases not matched to a gene; V was cut back by 4 bases and J by 1 base. The CDR3 DNA is TGTGCCAGCAGCACAGGGACAGGGGAGAGCAATCAGCCCCAGCATTTT. This gives the protein CASSTGTGESNQPQHF.

This chain's CDR3 is CASSQDSLVSGRSADTQYF. CDR3 nucleotide sequence: TGTGCCAGCAGCCAAGATTCCCTCGTGAGCGGGAGGTCGGCAGATACGCAGTATTTT. The chain employs TRBV3-1 (or the pseudogene TRBV3-2) and TRBJ2-3; 9 nucleotides agree with TRBD2. J gave up 4 bases and V 0 bases, and 14 bases lay outside the gene matches. CDR3 length: 19 amino acids. Germline CDR1 LGHDT, CDR2 YNNKEL (reference sequence).

This rearrangement joins TRBV20-1 to TRBJ2-1; maybe TRBD1 (6 bases). With 0 bases removed from V and 15 bases from J, the gap between germline ends came to 12 bases. Germline CDR1 reads DFQATT; CDR2 reads SNEGSKA (reference sequence). The CDR3 is 11 amino acids. The CDR3, as DNA: TGCAGTGCTAGAGAAGCGGACAGAGGGTTCTTC. As protein: CSAREADRGFF.

This clone was seen only once. The rearrangement joins TRBV19 to TRBJ1-1; a weak D match, TRBD1 (5 bases). Germline-derived CDR1 and CDR2 are LNHDA and SQIVND (reference sequence). The V and J ends lost 3 bases and 0 bases respectively, with 14 bases between them. The CDR3 runs 16 residues. CDR3 in DNA: TGTGCCAGTAGTATTTATCAGGGTGGGGTGAACACTGAAGCTTTCTTT. Residues: CASSIYQGGVNTEAFF.